These 13 T cell receptor beta chains were all obtained from the same sample, sequenced in a study of T-cell memory formation after mild COVID-19 listed by TCRdb under 2021. The library was built by means of 5' RACE. The sequencer listed for this sample is Illumina NovaSeq 6000. The public reads were reanalyzed by TCRdb: fastp trimming at Q25, MiXCR alignment, in-frame beta chains only. Here each entry gathers all rows of one CDR3 protein and keeps the most common genes and DNA. The sample records hundreds of thousands of distinct CDR3 sequences, about 20% of which are singletons. The top ten hold around 13% of the sample. Sequenced input: PBMCs or a T cell subset sorted from them (not recorded which). Every receptor here comes from an adult woman who had mild COVID-19 (a few samples of this study predate the infection). The sample titles of this study are shuffled in the database, so cell type and time point are left out; the donor was told from shared clones.

This clonotype was counted only a few times. The V and J genes are TRBV6-5 and TRBJ2-7; D possibly corresponds to TRBD2 (5 bases). Trimming stripped 7 bases from V and 2 bases from J, with 9 bases between. The CDR3 sequence is 12 residues long. Germline CDR1 and CDR2: MNHEY and SVGAGI. CDR3 region: CASMSGTYEQYF. DNA of the CDR3: TGTGCCAGCATGTCCGGGACCTACGAGCAGTACTTC.

This clonotype was picked up one time. The V call is TRBV7-2, the J call TRBJ1-2; D unclear. Germline V CDR1 and CDR2: SGHTA, FQGNSA. The length of the CDR3 is 14 residues. V lost 5 bases and J 8 bases, leaving 18 bases between the germline ends. CDR3 protein: CASSPEVAFGGYTF. CDR3 coding DNA: TGTGCCAGCAGCCCCGAAGTAGCGTTTGGGGGCTACACCTTC.

This clonotype has just a few counts. This chain links TRBV19 with TRBJ2-1; 8 bases are shared with TRBD2. The CDR3 has 14 residues. Trimming cost V 5 bases and J 9 bases; bases outside gene matches: 9. Germline loops: CDR1 LNHDA, CDR2 SQIVND (reference sequence). The chain's CDR3 is CASSPRAAGGEQFF. The CDR3 nucleotides read TGTGCCAGTAGTCCGCGAGCGGCGGGAGGTGAGCAGTTCTTC.

This clonotype was detected only a few times. The chain employs TRBV4-1 and TRBJ2-5, with D perhaps being TRBD1 or TRBD2 (5 bases each). The CDR3 spans 15 residues. Germline CDR1 MGHRA, CDR2 YSYEKL. V was pared by 0 bases and J by 5 bases, with 13 bases between. The CDR3 DNA is TGCGCCAGCAGCCAAGAGGGGCGCTCGGGGGAGACCCAGTACTTC. This sequence encodes CASSQEGRSGETQYF.

This clonotype was detected only a few times. J is TRBJ1-1 and V is TRBV7-9; no clear D gene. Germline V lookup: CDR1 SEHNR, CDR2 FQNEAQ (reference sequence). The V end was cut by 5 bases, the J end by 4 bases, with 17 bases between. There are 15 residues in the CDR3. CDR3 DNA sequence: TGTGCCAGCAGCCCAACGGGTGGGGTCCCCACTGAAGCTTTCTTT. Residues: CASSPTGGVPTEAFF. Based on the CDR3 plus reference TRBV7-9 and TRBJ1-1, the full variable domain is DTGVSQNPRHKITKRGQNVTFRCDPISEHNRLYWYRQTLGQGPEFLTYFQNEAQLEKSRLLSDRFSAERPKGSFSTLEIQRTEQGDSAMYLCASSPTGGVPTEAFFGQGTRLTVV.

This clonotype was counted a few times. This sequence joins TRBV4-2 and TRBJ2-7; 9 bases align to TRBD1. The length of the CDR3 is 17 residues. V was pared by 3 bases and J by 5 bases, with 14 bases of the junction left unmatched. From germline, CDR1 is LGHNA and CDR2 YNFKEQ. DNA for the CDR3: TGTGCCAGCAGCCAGACGGCATTCGGGACAGGGAAAAACGAGCAGTACTTC. This codes for CASSQTAFGTGKNEQYF.

This clonotype was detected only a few times. This chain links TRBV11-2 with TRBJ2-7; D is ambiguous. This CDR3 comprises 14 residues. Germline V gene lookup returns CDR1 SGHAT and CDR2 FQNNGV. Trimming removed 1 base at V and 2 bases at J, with 9 bases between. The CDR3 loop reads CASSLVRTTYEQYF. Here the CDR3 DNA reads TGTGCCAGCAGCTTAGTACGCACGACCTACGAGCAGTACTTC.

This clonotype was seen a handful of times. The genes are TRBV20-1 and TRBJ2-1; TRBD1 matches 10 bases. Germline assignment: CDR1 DFQATT and CDR2 SNEGSKA (reference sequence). The CDR3 is 14 amino acids. J gave up 8 bases and V 4 bases, and 8 bases lay outside the gene matches. Here the CDR3 reads CSANRGQGVDEQFF. Written as DNA, the CDR3 is TGCAGTGCTAACCGAGGACAGGGGGTGGATGAGCAGTTCTTC.

The genes are TRBV15 and TRBJ2-5, with D perhaps matching TRBD2 (5 bases). From germline, CDR1 is LNHNV and CDR2 YYDKDF (reference sequence). This CDR3 comprises 18 residues. V was shortened by 0 bases and J by 0 bases, with 17 bases between the two germline ends. Here the CDR3 DNA reads TGTGCCACCAGCAGAGATCCGTCCTGGGCGGGTTACCAAGAGACCCAGTACTTC. It translates to CATSRDPSWAGYQETQYF. The full variable domain, with the rest looked up from reference TRBV15 and TRBJ2-5, is DAMVIQNPRYQVTQFGKPVTLSCSQTLNHNVMYWYQQKSSQAPKLLFHYYDKDFNNEADTPDNFQSRRPNTSFCFLDIRSPGLGDTAMYLCATSRDPSWAGYQETQYFGPGTRLLVL.

The gene calls are TRBV5-1 and TRBJ2-1, with D hard to call. The CDR3 is 12 amino acids. The germline V gene has CDR1 SGHRS and CDR2 YFSETQ. V was trimmed by 0 bases and J by 8 bases, leaving 6 bases between them. The CDR3 sequence: CASSLGPDEQFF. The CDR3 DNA sequence: TGCGCCAGCAGCTTGGGGCCTGATGAGCAGTTCTTC.

The genes are TRBV20-1 and TRBJ1-1; no clear D gene. The ends were cut back, 0 bases at V and 4 bases at J, with 15 bases in the middle. Germline lookup yields CDR1 DFQATT and CDR2 SNEGSKA (reference sequence). The CDR3 consists of 15 residues. The CDR3 DNA reads TGCAGTGCTAGAGATACTCGGGAGGCAATCACTGAAGCTTTCTTT. Amino acids: CSARDTREAITEAFF.

This clonotype was picked up a small number of times. The J gene is TRBJ2-6, the V gene TRBV2, with TRBD2 as a possible D gene (6 bases). Germline V gives CDR1 SNHLY, CDR2 FYNNEI. Trimming pared 8 bases from V and 3 bases from J, leaving 14 bases between. The CDR3 runs 15 residues. The DNA for the CDR3 is TGTGCCAGCGCGGCGGGAATGCGTGGGGCCAACGTCCTGACTTTC. Translated: CASAAGMRGANVLTF.

This rearrangement joins TRBV9 to TRBJ2-1; no clear D gene. V lost 3 bases, J lost 10 bases, and 11 bases lay in between. Germline CDR1 reads SGDLS; CDR2 reads YYNGEE. CDR3 length equals 12 residues. This CDR3 reads CASSDVALEQFF. The CDR3 DNA is TGTGCCAGCAGCGACGTGGCGCTCGAGCAGTTCTTC. Full variable domain (missing parts from reference TRBV9 and TRBJ2-1): DSGVTQTPKHLITATGQRVTLRCSPRSGDLSVYWYQQSLDQGLQFLIQYYNGEERAKGNILERFSAQQFPDLHSELNLSSLELGDSALYFCASSDVALEQFFGPGTRLTVL.